A single sample gave rise to the 16 T cell receptor beta chains below, sequenced in a study of breast tumors, draining lymph nodes, adjacent tissues. TCRdb passed the multiplex PCR reads through MiXCR, listing each CDR3 protein once. Found here are 290,000 or so distinct CDR3 sequences, about 33% of them singletons; the top ten hold over 0.95%. Axillary draining lymph nodes of breast cancer patients supplied the node samples. The sequenced sample was axillary lymph node tissue. The source of these receptors is a female donor with breast cancer. Some clones in this sample may be carry-over from other donors' samples.

This clonotype has ten or more counts. The V call is TRBV9, the J call TRBJ2-1, with TRBD2 matching over 11 bases. V was clipped by 3 bases and J by 4 bases; unmatched bases: 6. Germline CDR1 SGDLS, CDR2 YYNGEE. The CDR3 has 16 amino acids. The CDR3 sequence is CASSGLAGGPYNEQFF. In DNA, the CDR3 is TGTGCCAGCAGCGGCTTAGCGGGAGGGCCGTACAATGAGCAGTTCTTC.

For this clonotype: This sequence may be a read error, since a much larger clone differs from it by one base. The CDR3 sequence is CASSIEGQELYSNPPQHF. The CDR3 nucleotides read TGTGCCAGTAGTATAGAGGGACAGGAACTCTATAGCAATCCGCCCCAGCATTTT. The V call is TRBV19, the J call TRBJ1-5, with 8 bases lining up with TRBD1. Germline values: CDR1 LNHDA, CDR2 SQIVND (reference sequence). The CDR3 is 18 amino acids.

This clonotype was counted a few times. This clone may be a read error of a much larger clone one base away. The V gene is TRBV7-2, the J gene TRBJ2-5; TRBD1 matches at 8 bases. The CDR3 is 14 residues long. Germline V gene data show CDR1 as SGHTA and CDR2 as FQGNSA. CDR3 in DNA: TGTGCCGGCAGCTCACAGGGGGGATTGGAGACCCAGTACTTC. Residues: CAGSSQGGLETQYF. The whole variable domain, filled in from reference TRBV7-2 and TRBJ2-5, reads GAGVSQSPSNKVTEKGKDVELRCDPISGHTALYWYRQSLGQGLEFLIYFQGNSAPDKSGLPSDRFSAERTGGSVSTLTIQRTQQEDSAVYLCAGSSQGGLETQYFGPGTRLLVL.

At least ten counts were recorded for this clonotype. The chain has TRBV19 and TRBJ1-3; unclear D gene. Germline V gene sequence: CDR1 LNHDA, CDR2 SQIVND (reference sequence). The CDR3 sequence is 14 residues long. Trimming pared 3 bases from V and 1 base from J, leaving 7 bases between. CDR3 bases: TGTGCCAGTAGTATTGGGTTATCTGGAAACACCATATATTTT. It encodes CASSIGLSGNTIYF. Full variable domain (outside the CDR3, taken from reference TRBV19 and TRBJ1-3): DGGITQSPKYLFRKEGQNVTLSCEQNLNHDAMYWYRQDPGQGLRLIYYSQIVNDFQKGDIAEGYSVSREKKESFPLTVTSAQKNPTAFYLCASSIGLSGNTIYFGEGSWLTVV.

This chain uses TRBV12-3 or TRBV12-4 with TRBJ1-2, with a weak D call TRBD1 (5 bases). The CDR3 length is 12 residues. V lost 3 bases and J 8 bases, leaving 10 bases between the germline ends. DNA of the CDR3: TGTGCCAGCAGTTTTAGCGGGGGAGGCTACACCTTC. Protein product: CASSFSGGGYTF.

Notes on this clonotype: This clone may be a read error of a much larger clone one base away. The chain recombines TRBV7-3 with TRBJ2-7, with 12 positions matching TRBD1. Per the germline V gene, CDR1 is SGHTA and CDR2 is FQGTGA. The CDR3 has 16 residues. The CDR3 sequence: CVSSKTPGTGGSEQYF. CDR3 DNA: TGTGTCAGCAGCAAAACTCCCGGGACAGGGGGCTCGGAGCAGTACTTC.

The chain carries TRBV24-1 and TRBJ2-1; 14 bases match TRBD2. CDR1 is KGHDR, CDR2 SFDVKD, per germline. CDR3 size: 16 residues. With 1 base clipped from V and 8 bases from J, the junction kept 3 bases outside the gene matches. CDR3 protein: CATSDFGTSGSDEQFF. In nucleotides, the CDR3 is TGTGCCACCAGTGATTTCGGGACTAGCGGGAGCGATGAGCAGTTCTTC.

This clonotype occurred many times. The gene calls are TRBV6-1 and TRBJ1-5; 9 nucleotides agree with TRBD1. The junction had 8 bases not matched to a gene; V was cut back by 4 bases and J by 1 base. The germline V gene has CDR1 MNHNS and CDR2 SASEGT. The CDR3 has 17 amino acids. CDR3 region: CASSVKQGAASNQPQHF. CDR3 sequence (DNA): TGTGCCAGCAGTGTCAAACAGGGGGCGGCGAGCAATCAGCCCCAGCATTTT.

The CDR3 DNA reads TGTGCCAGCAGTGAAATGGGCATCACTGAAGCTTTCTTT. As protein: CASSEMGITEAFF. The V call is TRBV2, the J call TRBJ1-1, with no clear D. The length of the CDR3 is 13 residues. CDR1 SNHLY and CDR2 FYNNEI come from the germline V gene. The ends were cut back, 2 bases at V and 4 bases at J, with 8 bases in the middle.

Concerning this clonotype itself: A much larger clone lies a single base off, so this may be a read error. V gene TRBV9 combines with J gene TRBJ1-3; 7 bases match TRBD1. This CDR3 is built from 15 residues. V was clipped by 3 bases and J by 6 bases; unmatched bases: 9. Per the germline V gene, CDR1 is SGDLS and CDR2 is YYNGEE. This chain's CDR3 is CASSARQGLENTIYF. CDR3 DNA sequence: TGTGCCAGCAGCGCTCGACAGGGCCTTGAAAACACCATATATTTT. The full variable domain, in which reference TRBV9 and TRBJ1-3 provide the parts outside the CDR3, is DSGVTQTPKHLITATGQRVTLRCSPRSGDLSVYWYQQSLDQGLQFLIQYYNGEERAKGNILERFSAQQFPDLHSELNLSSLELGDSALYFCASSARQGLENTIYFGEGSWLTVV.

This clonotype was observed at least ten times. This chain joins TRBV5-4 and TRBJ2-7; 9 bases fit TRBD1. CDR1 and CDR2 (germline): SGHNT, YYREEE (reference sequence). Trimming at V came to 4 bases and at J to 1 base, leaving 6 bases not matched to a gene. This CDR3 has 15 residues. CDR3 loop: CASSIPGTGSYEQYF. The DNA of the CDR3 is TGTGCCAGCAGCATTCCCGGGACAGGGTCCTACGAGCAGTACTTC.

A remark on this clonotype: A much larger clone lies one base from this, so it may be a read error. The chain carries TRBV9 and TRBJ1-5; a possible D gene is TRBD1 (5 bases). From germline, CDR1 is SGDLS and CDR2 YYNGEE. The CDR3 has 14 amino acids. The CDR3 sequence is CASGVGAYNQPQHF. Here the CDR3 DNA reads TGTGCCAGCGGCGTTGGGGCATACAATCAGCCCCAGCATTTT.

On this clonotype itself: A much larger clone sits a single nucleotide away, making a read error possible. V and J are TRBV5-5 and TRBJ2-7, with D perhaps matching TRBD2 (5 bases). V gave up 4 bases and J gave up 2 bases, with 10 bases separating them. CDR1 is SGHKS and CDR2 is YYEKEE in the germline V gene (reference sequence). This CDR3 contains 13 residues. CDR3 sequence (DNA): TGTGCCAGCAGCGGGCGGGCCGCCTACGAGCAGTACTTC. Translation: CASSGRAAYEQYF.

CDR3 protein: CASSERIEDTEAFF. In DNA form, the CDR3 reads TGTGCCAGCAGTGAGCGGATTGAGGACACTGAAGCTTTCTTT. The chain uses TRBV2 and TRBJ1-1, with D unresolved. This CDR3 is built from 14 residues. The V and J ends lost 3 bases and 3 bases respectively, with 11 bases between them. Germline assignment: CDR1 SNHLY and CDR2 FYNNEI.

Points on this clonotype: Since a much larger clone is just one base distant, this may be a read error. The chain links TRBV12-3 or TRBV12-4 to TRBJ1-2, with TRBD1 as a possible D gene (5 bases). Trimming stripped 3 bases from V and 8 bases from J, with 19 bases between. The CDR3 is made up of 15 amino acids. DNA of the CDR3: TGTGCCAGCAGTTTCTATCAGGGAACTTTCTTGGGCTACACCTTC. Its protein product is CASSFYQGTFLGYTF.

This clonotype was seen many times. The chain combines TRBV28 with TRBJ1-6; D not certain. Trimming left V 4 bases short and J 9 bases short, with 13 bases between. CDR1 and CDR2 (germline): MDHEN, SYDVKM. CDR3 length: 14 amino acids. The CDR3 region is CASSSPGTASPLHF. In nucleotides, the CDR3 is TGTGCCAGCAGTTCTCCGGGCACGGCTTCACCCCTCCACTTT.